These 27 T cell receptor beta chains came from one sample sequenced in a study of Tregs in tolerant kidney transplant recipients. TCRdb keeps only in-frame clones here, not all; method: immunoSEQ multiplex PCR. The table has about 77,000 clones, roughly 98% seen once; the top ten hold roughly 0.59%. This specimen consisted of CD4+ T cells from blood, obtained before the transplant. The receptors derive from a human donor who received a combined kidney and bone marrow transplant.

V is TRBV7-6 and J is TRBJ1-2; 7 nucleotides match TRBD1. CDR3 length: 14 amino acids. Per the germline V gene, CDR1 is SGHVS and CDR2 is FNYEAQ. V lost 5 bases and J lost 4; bases outside the gene matches: 7. This CDR3 reads CASSPQTGTYGYTF. In DNA, the CDR3 is TGTGCCAGCAGCCCACAGACAGGGACCTATGGCTACACCTTC.

This chain links TRBV6-5 with TRBJ2-7, with 8 bases that match TRBD1. The trim removed 2 bases at V and 5 bases at J, leaving 5 bases unmatched. The CDR3 runs to 14 residues. Germline loops: CDR1 MNHEY, CDR2 SVGAGI. This chain's CDR3 is CASSYGQGPDEQYF. As DNA, the CDR3 is TGTGCCAGCAGTTACGGACAGGGTCCCGACGAGCAGTACTTC.

This chain uses TRBV4-2 with TRBJ2-2; D call uncertain. This CDR3 spans 14 amino acids. In germline, CDR1 is LGHNA, CDR2 YNFKEQ. Trimming cost V 8 bases and J 2 bases, with 12 bases left between them. The CDR3 region is CASSSRSNTGELFF. The CDR3 DNA reads TGTGCCAGCTCTTCTAGGTCTAACACCGGGGAGCTGTTTTTT.

This clone came up once. The junction shows a germline mismatch at one end, possibly a read error. J is TRBJ2-2 and V is TRBV4-3; tentative D call: TRBD1 (5 bases). Germline lookup yields CDR1 LGHNA and CDR2 YSLEER. The CDR3 length is 15 residues. The CDR3 spells CASNQDRGWTGELFF. CDR3 nucleotide sequence: TGCGCCAGCAACCAAGATAGGGGTTGGACCGGGGAGCTGTTTTTT.

The gene calls are TRBV10-3 and TRBJ2-7, with 13 bases identical to TRBD2. The CDR3 totals 15 residues. Germline V gene lookup returns CDR1 ENHRY and CDR2 SYGVKD. V dropped 2 bases and J dropped 3; count of bases not matched to a gene: 1. The DNA of the CDR3 is TGTGCCATCAGTGAGGGACTAGCGGGAGTCTACGAGCAGTACTTC. It is translated as CAISEGLAGVYEQYF.

The table lists this clone with a count of one. This chain connects TRBV7-2 to TRBJ1-5; 9 bases align to TRBD1. The germline gives CDR1 SGHTA, CDR2 FQGNSA. Trimming removed 5 bases from V and 1 base from J; junction bases left unmatched: 6. This CDR3 is built from 16 residues. CDR3 loop: CASSLTGGWSNQPQHF. For the CDR3, the DNA is TGTGCCAGCAGCCTGACAGGGGGTTGGAGCAATCAGCCCCAGCATTTT. Together with reference TRBV7-2 and TRBJ1-5, the CDR3 gives the full variable domain: GAGVSQSPSNKVTEKGKDVELRCDPISGHTALYWYRQSLGQGLEFLIYFQGNSAPDKSGLPSDRFSAERTGGSVSTLTIQRTQQEDSAVYLCASSLTGGWSNQPQHFGDGTRLSIL.

Remarks on this clone: A read error may produce the germline difference seen at one junction end. The chain carries TRBV11-2 and TRBJ1-1, with D unclear. The CDR3 loop spans 13 amino acids. Germline V CDR1 and CDR2: SGHAT, FQNNGV. The DNA of the CDR3 is TGTGCCAGCAGCCTAGACCGGGACACTGAAGCTTTCTTT. Its translation: CASSLDRDTEAFF.

V gene TRBV25-1 combines with J gene TRBJ1-1, with TRBD1 identical over 8 bases. CDR3 length: 12 residues. V dropped 5 bases and J dropped 11; count of bases not matched to a gene: 7. Germline-derived CDR1 and CDR2 are MGHDK and SYGVNS. CDR3 sequence: CASSLDRDDAFF. In DNA form, the CDR3 reads TGTGCCAGCAGTTTGGACAGGGATGACGCTTTCTTT.

This chain uses TRBV5-5 with TRBJ2-3, with 7 bases matching TRBD2. V was clipped by 1 base and J by 2 bases; unmatched bases: 4. CDR1 and CDR2 from the germline V gene are SGHKS and YYEKEE (reference sequence). This CDR3 is 15 amino acids long. CDR3 nucleotide sequence: TGTGCCAGCAGCTTGTTCCAGCGGGACACAGATACGCAGTATTTT. Amino acids: CASSLFQRDTDTQYF.

The rearrangement uses TRBV13 and TRBJ2-5; possibly TRBD2 for D (5 bases). V gave up 1 base and J gave up 4 bases, with 13 bases separating them. Germline CDR1 is PRHDT and CDR2 is FYEKMQ (reference sequence). This CDR3 has 15 residues. The CDR3 DNA is TGTGCCAGCAGCTTAGTCCGAGCTAGCAGAGAGACCCAGTACTTC. It encodes CASSLVRASRETQYF.

The chain carries TRBV7-9 and TRBJ1-4, with 8 bases identical to TRBD1. The CDR3 extends over 15 amino acids. Per germline, CDR1 SEHNR and CDR2 FQNEAQ (reference sequence). The V gene end was trimmed by 1 base and the J gene end by 13 bases; junction bases not matched to a gene: 11. CDR3 amino acids: CASSLETGGPVRLFF. CDR3 in DNA: TGTGCCAGCAGCTTAGAAACAGGGGGGCCCGTTAGACTGTTTTTT.

This chain links TRBV21-1 with TRBJ2-2; the D call of TRBD2 is as the table states it, not checked on the DNA. TRBV21-1 is given as a pseudogene. This CDR3 is built from 13 residues. CDR3 residues: CASSKVREPELFF. CDR3 coding DNA: TGTGCCAGCAGCAAAGTGCGGGAGCCAGAGCTGTTTTTT.

The V and J genes are TRBV7-2 and TRBJ2-3, with TRBD2 identical over 16 bases. This CDR3 is 16 amino acids long. In germline, CDR1 is SGHTA, CDR2 FQGNSA. V gave up 5 bases and J gave up 5 bases; unmatched junction bases: 4. CDR3 in amino acids: CASSPGLAGGQDTQYF. Here the CDR3 DNA reads TGTGCCAGCAGCCCGGGACTAGCGGGAGGGCAAGATACGCAGTATTTT.

The chain links TRBV30 to TRBJ1-6, with D unclear. The CDR3 length is 15 residues. Germline V gene sequence: CDR1 GTSNPN, CDR2 SVGIG (reference sequence). The germline V and J ends were trimmed by 0 bases and 11 bases, with 17 bases remaining between them. The CDR3 DNA follows: TGTGCCTGGAGTGTGTCGGGGTATGGATATGCACCCCTCCACTTT. This encodes CAWSVSGYGYAPLHF.

This clone showed up just once. This sequence joins TRBV5-4 and TRBJ2-5; 7 bases are a match to TRBD1. After removal of 4 bases from V and 2 bases from J, the junction contained 8 bases not matched to a gene. The CDR3 is made up of 15 amino acids. The V gene's germline CDR1 is SGHNT and CDR2 YYREEE (reference sequence). The CDR3 nucleotides read TGTGCCAGCAGCGTGCGTGGGACAGCACAAGAGACCCAGTACTTC. Residues: CASSVRGTAQETQYF.

V gene TRBV19 combines with J gene TRBJ2-7, with D tentatively TRBD1 (6 bases). Between the trimmed V and J ends, which lost 5 bases and 0 bases, there was a span of 11 bases. From germline, CDR1 is LNHDA and CDR2 SQIVND (reference sequence). The CDR3 has 14 residues. The CDR3 DNA follows: TGTGCCAGTAGTTACAGGGCCAGCTCCTACGAGCAGTACTTC. Its translation is CASSYRASSYEQYF. The whole variable domain, filled in from reference TRBV19 and TRBJ2-7, reads DGGITQSPKYLFRKEGQNVTLSCEQNLNHDAMYWYRQDPGQGLRLIYYSQIVNDFQKGDIAEGYSVSREKKESFPLTVTSAQKNPTAFYLCASSYRASSYEQYFGPGTRLTVT.

The V gene is TRBV5-5, the J gene TRBJ1-3; D is perhaps TRBD1 (6 bases). V lost 2 bases and J 3 bases, leaving 15 bases between the germline ends. Germline V gene sequence: CDR1 SGHKS, CDR2 YYEKEE (reference sequence). The CDR3 length is 16 residues. The CDR3, as DNA: TGTGCCAGCAGCTTAAATACAGGCAGGGGTGGAAACACCATATATTTT. Encoded protein: CASSLNTGRGGNTIYF. The whole variable domain, remainder taken from reference TRBV5-5 and TRBJ1-3, is DAGVTQSPTHLIKTRGQQVTLRCSPISGHKSVSWYQQVLGQGPQFIFQYYEKEERGRGNFPDRFSARQFPNYSSELNVNALLLGDSALYLCASSLNTGRGGNTIYFGEGSWLTVV.

V usage is TRBV15 and J usage is TRBJ2-2; 7 bases are shared with TRBD2. Germline CDR1 reads LNHNV; CDR2 reads YYDKDF (reference sequence). There are 16 residues in the CDR3. After removal of 2 bases from V and 3 bases from J, the junction contained 6 bases not matched to a gene. The CDR3 is CATSRLGLGHTGELFF. The CDR3 coding sequence is TGTGCCACCAGCAGATTAGGACTAGGTCACACCGGGGAGCTGTTTTTT. Based on the CDR3 plus reference TRBV15 and TRBJ2-2, the full variable domain is DAMVIQNPRYQVTQFGKPVTLSCSQTLNHNVMYWYQQKSSQAPKLLFHYYDKDFNNEADTPDNFQSRRPNTSFCFLDIRSPGLGDTAMYLCATSRLGLGHTGELFFGEGSRLTVL.

The chain joins TRBV28 to TRBJ1-3, with 11 bases lining up with TRBD1. The CDR3 length is 16 residues. The J segment lost 7 bases and the V segment lost 5 bases, leaving 10 bases of the junction unmatched. CDR1 is MDHEN, CDR2 SYDVKM, per germline. The CDR3 region is CASSLSPGTGGNTIYF. The DNA of the CDR3 is TGTGCCAGCAGTCTATCACCCGGGACAGGGGGTAACACCATATATTTT.

The chain joins TRBV4-1 to TRBJ1-3, with unresolved D. Germline lookup yields CDR1 MGHRA and CDR2 YSYEKL. CDR3 length: 17 amino acids. V lost 2 bases, J lost 3 bases, and 17 bases lay in between. In DNA, the CDR3 is TGCGCCAGCAGCCAAATGACCGGCCTAGAGGGTGGAAACACCATATATTTT. It translates to CASSQMTGLEGGNTIYF.

The rearrangement links TRBV15 to TRBJ2-1; D is undetermined. This CDR3 is 12 amino acids long. V was clipped by 2 bases and J by 5 bases, with 4 bases between them. Germline-derived CDR1 and CDR2 are LNHNV and YYDKDF (reference sequence). The CDR3 DNA sequence: TGTGCCACCAGCAGAATAGACAATGAGCAGTTCTTC. Translation gives CATSRIDNEQFF.

This clone was counted once. The chain couples TRBV10-3 to TRBJ2-1, with 8 bases that match TRBD2. This CDR3 spans 17 amino acids. Germline lookup yields CDR1 ENHRY and CDR2 SYGVKD. With 5 bases clipped from V and 0 bases from J, the junction kept 9 bases outside the gene matches. This CDR3 is CAISFDGRVNSYNEQFF. CDR3 DNA: TGTGCCATCAGTTTCGACGGGAGGGTGAACTCCTACAATGAGCAGTTCTTC.

V gene TRBV19 combines with J gene TRBJ2-7; D is undetermined. In germline, CDR1 is LNHDA, CDR2 SQIVND (reference sequence). V was cut by 2 bases and J by 2 bases, with 4 bases left in between. The CDR3 has 12 residues. The CDR3 loop is CASSISPYEQYF. The CDR3 bases are TGTGCCAGTAGTATAAGCCCCTACGAGCAGTACTTC.

The rearrangement joins TRBV7-9 to TRBJ2-6; D gene unclear. V was clipped by 1 base and J by 0 bases, with 7 bases between them. This CDR3 is 16 amino acids long. Germline assignment: CDR1 SEHNR and CDR2 FQNEAQ (reference sequence). The CDR3 DNA reads as TGTGCCAGCAGCTTAGGAGTCCGCTCTGGGGCCAACGTCCTGACTTTC. This sequence encodes CASSLGVRSGANVLTF.

The rearrangement uses TRBV18 and TRBJ2-6; 8 bases match TRBD2. The germline V gene encodes CDR1 KGHSH and CDR2 LQKENI. The CDR3 totals 19 residues. J was trimmed by 2 bases and V by 6 bases; bases with no gene match: 15. The CDR3 protein is CASSPRTSFTGAGANVLTF. In DNA, the CDR3 is TGTGCCAGCTCGCCTCGGACTAGCTTTACCGGTGCTGGGGCCAACGTCCTGACTTTC.

The J gene is TRBJ1-2, the V gene TRBV9; 8 bases fit TRBD1. CDR3 size: 13 residues. The junction had 3 bases not matched to a gene; V was cut back by 2 bases and J by 6 bases. From germline, CDR1 is SGDLS and CDR2 YYNGEE. The CDR3 region is CASSVGQGNGYTF. Written as DNA, the CDR3 is TGTGCCAGCAGCGTCGGACAGGGTAATGGCTACACCTTC.

The chain joins TRBV7-3 to TRBJ2-1; 9 bases agree with TRBD2. V shed 1 base, J shed 8 bases, and the junction held 12 bases outside the gene matches. The CDR3 has 17 amino acids. CDR1 and CDR2 from the germline V gene are SGHTA and FQGTGA. The CDR3 coding sequence is TGTGCCAGCAGCTTAAAGGGTCGGGCGGGGGGGCCCCATGAGCAGTTCTTC. Translating it yields CASSLKGRAGGPHEQFF.